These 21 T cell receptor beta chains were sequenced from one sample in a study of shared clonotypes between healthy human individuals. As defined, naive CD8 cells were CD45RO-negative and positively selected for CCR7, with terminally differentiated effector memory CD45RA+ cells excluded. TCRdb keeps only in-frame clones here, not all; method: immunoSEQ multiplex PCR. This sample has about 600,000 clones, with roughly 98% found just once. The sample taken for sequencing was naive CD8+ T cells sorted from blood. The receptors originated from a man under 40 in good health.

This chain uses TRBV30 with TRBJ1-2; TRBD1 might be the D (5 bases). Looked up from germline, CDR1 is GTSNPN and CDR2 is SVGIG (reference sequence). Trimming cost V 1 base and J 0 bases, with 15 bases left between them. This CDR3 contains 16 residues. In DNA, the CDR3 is TGTGCCTGGAGTGCCCGCTCGGGACTGACTAACTATGGCTACACCTTC. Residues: CAWSARSGLTNYGYTF.

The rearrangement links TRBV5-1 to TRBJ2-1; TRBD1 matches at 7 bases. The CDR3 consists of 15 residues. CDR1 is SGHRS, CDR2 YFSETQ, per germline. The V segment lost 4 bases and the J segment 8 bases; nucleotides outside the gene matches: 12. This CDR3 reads CASSVRDSPLDEQFF. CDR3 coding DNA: TGCGCCAGCAGCGTCCGGGACAGCCCCCTGGATGAGCAGTTCTTC.

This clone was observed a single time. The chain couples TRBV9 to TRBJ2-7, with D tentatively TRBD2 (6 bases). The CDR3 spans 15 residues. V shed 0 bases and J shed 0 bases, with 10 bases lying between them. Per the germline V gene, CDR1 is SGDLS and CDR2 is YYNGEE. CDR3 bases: TGTGCCAGCAGCGTAGGTCGGGAGCCCTCCTACGAGCAGTACTTC. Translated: CASSVGREPSYEQYF.

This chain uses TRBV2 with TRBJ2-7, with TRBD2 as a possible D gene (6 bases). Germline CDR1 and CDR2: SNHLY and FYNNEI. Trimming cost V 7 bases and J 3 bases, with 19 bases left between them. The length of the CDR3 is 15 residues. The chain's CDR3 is CASIQGRDRNYEQYF. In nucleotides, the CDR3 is TGTGCCAGCATACAAGGGCGGGACCGTAACTACGAGCAGTACTTC.

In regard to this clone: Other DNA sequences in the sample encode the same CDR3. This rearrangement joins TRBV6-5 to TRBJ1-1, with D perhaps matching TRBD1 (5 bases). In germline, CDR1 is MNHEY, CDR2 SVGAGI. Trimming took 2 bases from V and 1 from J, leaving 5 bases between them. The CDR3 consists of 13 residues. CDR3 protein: CASSYGQNTEAFF. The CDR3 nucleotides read TGTGCCAGCAGTTACGGACAGAACACTGAAGCTTTCTTT.

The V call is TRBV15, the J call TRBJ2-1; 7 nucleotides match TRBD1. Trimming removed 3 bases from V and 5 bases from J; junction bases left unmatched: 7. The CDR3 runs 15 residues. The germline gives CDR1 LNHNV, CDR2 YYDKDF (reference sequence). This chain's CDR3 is CATSSKQTGHNEQFF. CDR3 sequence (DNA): TGTGCCACCAGCAGTAAACAGACAGGGCACAATGAGCAGTTCTTC.

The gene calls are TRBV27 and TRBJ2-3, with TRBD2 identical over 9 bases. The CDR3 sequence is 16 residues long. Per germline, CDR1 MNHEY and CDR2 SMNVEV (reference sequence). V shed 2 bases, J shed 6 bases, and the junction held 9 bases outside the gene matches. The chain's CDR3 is CASSLGGGRAGDTQYF. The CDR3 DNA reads TGTGCCAGCAGTTTAGGTGGCGGGAGGGCTGGGGATACGCAGTATTTT.

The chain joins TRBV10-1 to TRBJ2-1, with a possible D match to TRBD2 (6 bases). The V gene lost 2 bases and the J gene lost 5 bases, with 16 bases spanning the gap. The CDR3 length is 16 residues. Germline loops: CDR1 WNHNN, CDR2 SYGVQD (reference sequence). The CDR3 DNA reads TGCGCCAGCAGTGAGCCGGCGGACTCGGGAGACAATGAGCAGTTCTTC. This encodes CASSEPADSGDNEQFF.

The CDR3 coding sequence is TGTGCCAGTAGTACCTTAGACTATGCGAAGGGAGACACTGAAGCTTTCTTT. Translated, it gives CASSTLDYAKGDTEAFF. The chain couples TRBV19 to TRBJ1-1; D is ambiguous. The CDR3 runs 17 residues. The ends were cut back, 4 bases at V and 3 bases at J, with 21 bases in the middle. Per germline, CDR1 LNHDA and CDR2 SQIVND (reference sequence).

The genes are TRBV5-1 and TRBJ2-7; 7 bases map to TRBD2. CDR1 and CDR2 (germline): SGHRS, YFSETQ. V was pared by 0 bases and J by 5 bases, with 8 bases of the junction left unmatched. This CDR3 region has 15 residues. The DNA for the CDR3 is TGCGCCAGCAGCTTGGCCGGCGGGAGATACCACGAGCAGTACTTC. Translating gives CASSLAGGRYHEQYF.

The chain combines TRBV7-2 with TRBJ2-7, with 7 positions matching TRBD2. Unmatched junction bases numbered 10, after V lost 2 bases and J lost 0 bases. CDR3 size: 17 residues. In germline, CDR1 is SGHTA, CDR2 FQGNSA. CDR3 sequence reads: CASSLNHPLADSYEQYF. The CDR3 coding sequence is TGTGCCAGCAGCTTAAACCACCCTCTAGCGGACTCCTACGAGCAGTACTTC.

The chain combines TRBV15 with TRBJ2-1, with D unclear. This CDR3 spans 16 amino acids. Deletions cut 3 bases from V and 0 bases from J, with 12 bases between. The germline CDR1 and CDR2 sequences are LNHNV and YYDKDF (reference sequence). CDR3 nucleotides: TGTGCCACCAGCAGCGGAGAAGGAGACTCCTACAATGAGCAGTTCTTC. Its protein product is CATSSGEGDSYNEQFF.

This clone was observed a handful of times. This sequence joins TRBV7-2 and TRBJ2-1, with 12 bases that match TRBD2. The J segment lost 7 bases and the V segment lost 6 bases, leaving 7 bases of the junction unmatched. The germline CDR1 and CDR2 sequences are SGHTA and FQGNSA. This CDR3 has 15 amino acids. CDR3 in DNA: TGTGCCAGCAGTCGCCTAGCGGGAGGGGGGAATGAGCAGTTCTTC. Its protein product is CASSRLAGGGNEQFF.

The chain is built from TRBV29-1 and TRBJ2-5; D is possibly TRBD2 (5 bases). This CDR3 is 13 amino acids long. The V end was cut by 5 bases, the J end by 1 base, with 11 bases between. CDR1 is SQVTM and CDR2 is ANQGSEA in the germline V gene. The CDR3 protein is CSVRGEFQETQYF. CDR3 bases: TGCAGCGTTCGTGGGGAGTTCCAAGAGACCCAGTACTTC. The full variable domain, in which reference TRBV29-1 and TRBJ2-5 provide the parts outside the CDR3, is SAVISQKPSRDICQRGTSLTIQCQVDSQVTMMFWYRQQPGQSLTLIATANQGSEATYESGFVIDKFPISRPNLTFSTLTVSNMSPEDSSIYLCSVRGEFQETQYFGPGTRLLVL.

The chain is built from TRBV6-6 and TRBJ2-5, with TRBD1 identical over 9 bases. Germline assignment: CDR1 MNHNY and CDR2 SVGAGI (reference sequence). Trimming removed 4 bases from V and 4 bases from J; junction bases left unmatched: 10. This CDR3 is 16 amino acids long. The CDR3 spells CASSSTSGQGRETQYF. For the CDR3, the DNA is TGTGCCAGCAGTTCAACCTCCGGACAGGGGAGAGAGACCCAGTACTTC.

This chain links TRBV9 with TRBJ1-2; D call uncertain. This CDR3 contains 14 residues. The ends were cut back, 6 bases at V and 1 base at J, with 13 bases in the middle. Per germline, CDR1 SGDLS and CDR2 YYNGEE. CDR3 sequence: CASTATPVNYGYTF. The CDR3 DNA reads TGTGCCAGCACAGCGACCCCGGTTAACTATGGCTACACCTTC.

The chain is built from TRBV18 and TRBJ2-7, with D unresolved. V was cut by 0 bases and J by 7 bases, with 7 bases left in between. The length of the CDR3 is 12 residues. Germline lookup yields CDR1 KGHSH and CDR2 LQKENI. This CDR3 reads CASSPPQREQYF. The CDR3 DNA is TGTGCCAGCTCACCACCCCAGAGAGAGCAGTACTTC.

As DNA, the CDR3 is TGTGCCAGCAGCAAAGCCGCTAGCGGGAGGTACTACGAGCAGTACTTC. This encodes CASSKAASGRYYEQYF. The chain carries TRBV21-1 and TRBJ2-7; the DNA was not used to check the table's D call, TRBD2. TRBV21-1 constitutes a pseudogene. The CDR3 covers 16 residues.

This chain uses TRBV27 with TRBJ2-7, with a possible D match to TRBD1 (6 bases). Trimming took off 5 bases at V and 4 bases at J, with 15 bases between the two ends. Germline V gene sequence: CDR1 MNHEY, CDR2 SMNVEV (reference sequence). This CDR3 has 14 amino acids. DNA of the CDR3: TGTGCCAGCAGTACCCCGGACAGAATTTACGAGCAGTACTTC. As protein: CASSTPDRIYEQYF.

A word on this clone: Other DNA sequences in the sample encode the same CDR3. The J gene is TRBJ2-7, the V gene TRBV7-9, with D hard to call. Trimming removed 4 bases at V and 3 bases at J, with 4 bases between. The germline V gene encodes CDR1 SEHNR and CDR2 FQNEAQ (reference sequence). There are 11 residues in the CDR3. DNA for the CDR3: TGTGCCAGCAGCTCTTTCTACGAGCAGTACTTC. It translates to CASSSFYEQYF.

The CDR3, as DNA: TGTGCCAGCAGTTTATCCCCGCATACAGATACGCAGTATTTT. Amino acid sequence: CASSLSPHTDTQYF. This chain links TRBV27 with TRBJ2-3; D not certain. CDR1 is MNHEY and CDR2 is SMNVEV in the germline V gene (reference sequence). The CDR3 contains 14 residues. Trimming took 0 bases from V and 3 from J, leaving 7 bases between them.